This passage covers 11 T cell receptor beta chains from one sample sequenced in a study of shared clonotypes between healthy human individuals. Produced via immunoSEQ multiplex PCR; TCRdb's table is partial and in-frame only. The sample contains around 510,000 clones, 90% to 97% of which appear only once. Sequenced sample: naive CD4+ T cells sorted from blood. Subset indicated: CD45RA+ positively selected. These receptors all come from a young woman in good health.

The V and J genes are TRBV19 and TRBJ2-6, with 8 bases that match TRBD1. Trimming at V came to 8 bases and at J to 7 bases, leaving 7 bases not matched to a gene. The CDR3 extends over 14 amino acids. Per the germline V gene, CDR1 is LNHDA and CDR2 is SQIVND (reference sequence). In DNA, the CDR3 is TGTGCCAGTTCTGGGCCAGGGGGCGCCAACGTCCTGACTTTC. It codes for CASSGPGGANVLTF. The full variable domain, rest sourced from reference TRBV19 and TRBJ2-6, is DGGITQSPKYLFRKEGQNVTLSCEQNLNHDAMYWYRQDPGQGLRLIYYSQIVNDFQKGDIAEGYSVSREKKESFPLTVTSAQKNPTAFYLCASSGPGGANVLTFGAGSRLTVL.

The CDR3: CASSPYGVAGDIGELFF. The CDR3 nucleotides read TGTGCCAGCAGCCCTTACGGGGTAGCGGGAGATATCGGGGAGCTGTTTTTT. This chain uses TRBV9 with TRBJ2-2; 9 bases match TRBD2. Germline loops: CDR1 SGDLS, CDR2 YYNGEE. This CDR3 has 17 residues. V dropped 4 bases and J dropped 7; count of bases not matched to a gene: 14. Drawing the rest from reference TRBV9 and TRBJ2-2, the complete variable domain is DSGVTQTPKHLITATGQRVTLRCSPRSGDLSVYWYQQSLDQGLQFLIQYYNGEERAKGNILERFSAQQFPDLHSELNLSSLELGDSALYFCASSPYGVAGDIGELFFGEGSRLTVL.

This rearrangement joins TRBV5-5 to TRBJ2-7; D is ambiguous. V dropped 1 base and J dropped 6 bases, with 17 bases sitting between them. Germline-derived CDR1 and CDR2 are SGHKS and YYEKEE (reference sequence). The CDR3 runs 15 residues. The CDR3 coding sequence is TGTGCCAGCAGCTTGTTACTAAGGGCCGACGGCGAGCAGTACTTC. Amino acid sequence: CASSLLLRADGEQYF.

The J gene is TRBJ1-5, the V gene TRBV28, with D perhaps matching TRBD1 (5 bases). CDR3 length equals 16 residues. Germline lookup yields CDR1 MDHEN and CDR2 SYDVKM. The ends were cut back, 2 bases at V and 2 bases at J, with 13 bases in the middle. This CDR3 reads CASSLLRVAGNQPQHF. The DNA for the CDR3 is TGTGCCAGCAGTTTACTCAGGGTTGCGGGCAATCAGCCCCAGCATTTT. The entire variable domain, with the rest obtained from reference TRBV28 and TRBJ1-5, is as follows: DVKVTQSSRYLVKRTGEKVFLECVQDMDHENMFWYRQDPGLGLRLIYFSYDVKMKEKGDIPEGYSVSREKKERFSLILESASTNQTSMYLCASSLLRVAGNQPQHFGDGTRLSIL.

V is TRBV19 and J is TRBJ1-2, with TRBD1 matching over 9 bases. This CDR3 spans 14 amino acids. The germline CDR1 and CDR2 sequences are LNHDA and SQIVND (reference sequence). The ends lost 6 bases at V and 3 bases at J; junction bases unmatched: 5. CDR3 nucleotides: TGTGCCAGTAGCCCGGGACAGGGCGACTATGGCTACACCTTC. It encodes CASSPGQGDYGYTF. Drawing the rest from reference TRBV19 and TRBJ1-2, the complete variable domain is DGGITQSPKYLFRKEGQNVTLSCEQNLNHDAMYWYRQDPGQGLRLIYYSQIVNDFQKGDIAEGYSVSREKKESFPLTVTSAQKNPTAFYLCASSPGQGDYGYTFGSGTRLTVV.

This clone was observed once. The chain is built from TRBV28 and TRBJ1-4; 8 bases are shared with TRBD1. Germline V gene lookup returns CDR1 MDHEN and CDR2 SYDVKM. This CDR3 has 17 residues. The V segment lost 4 bases and the J segment 0 bases; nucleotides outside the gene matches: 7. CDR3 sequence (DNA): TGTGCCAGCAGTTCAAGGACAGGGTTGCCAACTAATGAAAAACTGTTTTTT. Translation: CASSSRTGLPTNEKLFF.

The chain employs TRBV25-1 and TRBJ2-5, with a possible D match to TRBD1 (5 bases). The germline CDR1 and CDR2 sequences are MGHDK and SYGVNS. The CDR3 consists of 14 residues. The V end lost 1 base, the J end lost 5 bases, and 11 bases lay between the germline ends. The CDR3 nucleotides are TGTGCCAGCAGTGAATTCGTAGCAGGGGAGACCCAGTACTTC. It specifies CASSEFVAGETQYF.

Concerning this clone itself: At the DNA level, this CDR3 is encoded by other sequences in the same sample as well. The V call is TRBV18, the J call TRBJ2-7, with D perhaps being TRBD1 or TRBD2 (5 bases each). Germline CDR1 reads KGHSH; CDR2 reads LQKENI. The CDR3 extends over 13 amino acids. V lost 0 bases and J 2 bases, leaving 5 bases between the germline ends. CDR3 bases: TGTGCCAGCTCACCACCGGGGGCCTACGAGCAGTACTTC. Translation gives CASSPPGAYEQYF.

This clone was found once. The rearrangement links TRBV4-1 to TRBJ1-3; unclear D gene. V dropped 1 base and J dropped 0 bases, with 13 bases sitting between them. The CDR3 runs 17 residues. Germline CDR1 and CDR2: MGHRA and YSYEKL. The CDR3 here is CASSQVYQASSGNTIYF. The CDR3 region has the DNA TGCGCCAGCAGCCAAGTTTATCAGGCGAGCTCTGGAAACACCATATATTTT.

DNA for the CDR3: TGTGCCAGCAGCTTAGATCGGGTAGCAATGAACACTGAAGCTTTCTTT. It codes for CASSLDRVAMNTEAFF. The gene calls are TRBV11-2 and TRBJ1-1; D gene unclear. Trimming stripped 0 bases from V and 0 bases from J, with 11 bases between. CDR3 length equals 16 residues. CDR1 SGHAT and CDR2 FQNNGV come from the germline V gene.

In this sample, this clone turned up a few times. CDR3 sequence: CASSNGAGARHEQYF. The CDR3 DNA follows: TGTGCCAGCTCGAATGGGGCGGGAGCTCGACACGAGCAGTACTTC. The genes are TRBV18 and TRBJ2-7, with 7 bases matching TRBD2. CDR3 length: 15 residues. The germline V gene encodes CDR1 KGHSH and CDR2 LQKENI. Trimming removed 6 bases from V and 5 bases from J; junction bases left unmatched: 13.